This paragraph reports one TCR beta chain. This sample is drawn from a study of cytotoxic CD8 clonotypes in ibrutinib-treated CLL. The V and J ends lost 6 bases and 2 bases respectively, with 5 bases between them. The CDR3 loop spans 11 amino acids. CDR1 and CDR2 from the germline V gene are SNHLY and FYNNEI. Clones were read by immunoSEQ multiplex PCR, and TCRdb kept only the in-frame ones, dropping some. This table holds 6,200 or so clones, 70% to 75% found once. This receptor was taken from a human donor with chronic lymphocytic leukemia. The V gene is TRBV2, the J gene TRBJ2-7; D is undetermined. The material was PBMCs, obtained before ibrutinib treatment. DNA of the CDR3: TGTGCCAGCAGCCTCGCCTACGAGCAGTACTTC. This encodes CASSLAYEQYF.